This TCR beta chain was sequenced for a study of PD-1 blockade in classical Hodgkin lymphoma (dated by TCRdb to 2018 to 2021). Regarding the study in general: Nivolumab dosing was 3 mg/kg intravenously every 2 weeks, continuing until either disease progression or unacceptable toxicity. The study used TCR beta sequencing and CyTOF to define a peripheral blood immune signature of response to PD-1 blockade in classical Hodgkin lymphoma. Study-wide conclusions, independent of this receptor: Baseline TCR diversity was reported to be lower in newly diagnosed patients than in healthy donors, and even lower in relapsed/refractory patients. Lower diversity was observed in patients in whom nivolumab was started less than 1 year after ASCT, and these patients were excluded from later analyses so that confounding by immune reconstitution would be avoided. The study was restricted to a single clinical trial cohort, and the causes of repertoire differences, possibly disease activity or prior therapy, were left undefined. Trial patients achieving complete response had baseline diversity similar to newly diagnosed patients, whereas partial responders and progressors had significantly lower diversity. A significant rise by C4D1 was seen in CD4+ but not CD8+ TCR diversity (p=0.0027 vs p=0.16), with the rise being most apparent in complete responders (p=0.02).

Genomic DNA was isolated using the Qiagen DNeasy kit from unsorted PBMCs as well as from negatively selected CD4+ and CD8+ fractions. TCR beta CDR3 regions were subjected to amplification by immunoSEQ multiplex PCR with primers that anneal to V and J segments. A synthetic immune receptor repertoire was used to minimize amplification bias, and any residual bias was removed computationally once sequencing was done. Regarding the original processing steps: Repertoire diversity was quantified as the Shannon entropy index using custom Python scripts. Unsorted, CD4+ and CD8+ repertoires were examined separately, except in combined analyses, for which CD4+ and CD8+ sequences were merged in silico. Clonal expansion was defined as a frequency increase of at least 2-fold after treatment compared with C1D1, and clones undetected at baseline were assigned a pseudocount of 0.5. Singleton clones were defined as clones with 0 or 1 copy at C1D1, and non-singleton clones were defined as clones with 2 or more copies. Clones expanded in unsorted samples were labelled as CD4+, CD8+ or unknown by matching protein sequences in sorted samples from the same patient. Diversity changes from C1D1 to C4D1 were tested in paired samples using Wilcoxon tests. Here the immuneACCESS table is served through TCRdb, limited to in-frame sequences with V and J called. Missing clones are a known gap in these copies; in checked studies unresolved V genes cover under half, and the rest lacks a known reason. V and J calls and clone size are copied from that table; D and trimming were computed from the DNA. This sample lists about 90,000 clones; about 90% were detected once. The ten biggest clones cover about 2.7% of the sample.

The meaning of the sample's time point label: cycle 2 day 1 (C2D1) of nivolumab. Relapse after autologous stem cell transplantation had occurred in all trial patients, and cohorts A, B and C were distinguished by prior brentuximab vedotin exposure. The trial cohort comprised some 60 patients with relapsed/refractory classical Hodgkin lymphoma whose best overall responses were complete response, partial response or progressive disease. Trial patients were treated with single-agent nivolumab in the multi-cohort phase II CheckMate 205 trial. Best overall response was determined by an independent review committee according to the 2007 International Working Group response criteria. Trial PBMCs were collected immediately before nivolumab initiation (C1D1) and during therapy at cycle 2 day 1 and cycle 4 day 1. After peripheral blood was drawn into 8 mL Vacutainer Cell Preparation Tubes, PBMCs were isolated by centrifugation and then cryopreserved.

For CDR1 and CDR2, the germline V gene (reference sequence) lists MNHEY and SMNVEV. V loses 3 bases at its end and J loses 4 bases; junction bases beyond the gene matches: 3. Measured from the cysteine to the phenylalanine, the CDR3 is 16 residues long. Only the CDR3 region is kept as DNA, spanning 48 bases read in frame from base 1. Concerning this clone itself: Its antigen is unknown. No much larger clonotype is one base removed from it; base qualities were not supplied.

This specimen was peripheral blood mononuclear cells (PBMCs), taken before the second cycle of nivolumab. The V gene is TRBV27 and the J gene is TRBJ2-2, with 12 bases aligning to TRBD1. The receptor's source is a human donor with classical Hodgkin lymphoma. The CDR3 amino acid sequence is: CASSFLGQGATGELFF. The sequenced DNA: TGTGCCAGCAGTTTTTTGGGACAGGGGGCCACCGGGGAGCTGTTTTTT.